This TCR beta chain came from a study of T-cell reconstitution after alpha-beta-depleted transplantation in children. For TCRbeta, the library was prepared with unique molecular identifiers. MiXCR, run by TCRdb on the PCR reads, gives a single entry per CDR3 protein. The sample carries a few hundred thousand distinct CDR3 sequences, 15% to 20% recorded once. This CDR3 region has 19 residues. V was cut by 0 bases and J by 0 bases, with 21 bases left in between. Germline CDR1 is LGHNA and CDR2 is YNFKEQ. This clonotype was recorded a few times. Sequencing was performed on PBMCs, mostly from graft donor cells, taken 360 days after TCRalphabeta/CD19-depleted stem cell transplant. J is TRBJ2-7 and V is TRBV4-2; D is possibly TRBD1 or TRBD2 (6 bases each). The receptor's source is a boy in the first two years of life who had a stem cell transplant for Wiskott-Aldrich syndrome, so the T cells may come from the graft donor. The CDR3 nucleotides read TGTGCCAGCAGCCAAGATTGCATGTGGTCGGGGGCCCCCTCCTACGAGCAGTACTTC. It is translated as CASSQDCMWSGAPSYEQYF.